A selection of T cell receptor beta chains follows, all from one sample in a study of CD8 T cells in Susac syndrome. MiXCR, run by TCRdb on the immunoSEQ multiplex PCR reads, gives a single entry per CDR3 protein. The sample contains about 290,000 distinct CDR3 sequences, 89% of which appear only once. Sequencing input: CD8+ T cells from PBMCs. The receptors shown here come from a human donor with multiple sclerosis. CDR3s include the opening cysteine and the closing phenylalanine or tryptophan. The size entry is marked missing in some rows and otherwise reads once, few, many or a size class.

size | J | V | CDR3
. | TRBJ2-7 | TRBV30 | CAWSVGLAHEQYF
once | TRBJ1-4 | TRBV19 | CASSIGGRGIREKLFF
. | TRBJ2-2 | TRBV19 | CASSIELATGYTGELFF
. | TRBJ1-2 | TRBV30 | CAWSLQGADGYTF
. | TRBJ1-5 | TRBV2 | CASRLPWGDQPQHF
. | TRBJ2-5 | TRBV7-8 | CASGQAGEEETQYF
. | TRBJ1-1 | TRBV6-2/TRBV6-3 | CASSDSPTEAFF
. | TRBJ2-7 | TRBV29-1 | CSVYSGQLYEQYF
. | TRBJ2-7 | TRBV4-3 | CASSQEQGRSYEQYF
few | TRBJ2-7 | TRBV10-3 | CAISEVATLDEQYF
few | TRBJ2-7 | TRBV28 | CASSSWTGSYEQYF
once | TRBJ1-2 | TRBV9 | CASSGQGGGYTF
. | TRBJ2-3 | TRBV20-1 | CSTSDTQYF
. | TRBJ2-2 | TRBV5-1 | CASSLEIPGELFF
. | TRBJ2-5 | TRBV27 | CASSQEIQYF
. | TRBJ2-3 | TRBV27 | CASSLYLGTTQYF
. | TRBJ1-1 | TRBV27 | CASSFLTGKTEAFF
. | TRBJ2-3 | TRBV2 | CASVIDTQYF
. | TRBJ2-5 | TRBV19 | CASSIVARETQYF
. | TRBJ2-1 | TRBV20-1 | CSARLATSYNEQFF
. | TRBJ1-4 | TRBV27 | CASSSLLPQGFGEKLFF
. | TRBJ2-7 | TRBV2 | CASRSGQTYEQYF
. | TRBJ2-5 | TRBV29-1 | CSVEDPLAGGALGGTQYF
. | TRBJ2-1 | TRBV19 | CASSMVGSGGVQFF
. | TRBJ2-3 | TRBV23-1 | CATRDGGRVDTQYF
. | TRBJ2-7 | TRBV14 | CASSHLSNEQYF
. | TRBJ2-1 | TRBV20-1 | CSAGDRAEVDEQFF
. | TRBJ2-7 | TRBV5-5 | CASSLVGQGYEQYF
. | TRBJ2-1 | TRBV12-3/TRBV12-4 | CASSPGLAARSSDNEQFF
. | TRBJ2-1 | TRBV19 | CASRMGQGHNEQFF
. | TRBJ2-3 | TRBV9 | CASSASGPSTDTQYF
. | TRBJ2-3 | TRBV7-9 | CASSPRTGSTDTQYF
. | TRBJ2-3 | TRBV12-5 | CASGRSRAGGSDTQYF
. | TRBJ2-7 | TRBV11-1 | CASSLDEGAYEQYF
. | TRBJ1-5 | TRBV29-1 | CSVVSDSNQPQHF
. | TRBJ2-4 | TRBV10-3 | CAISASSTSGRTGGAKNIQYF
. | TRBJ2-7 | TRBV6-5 | CASSILTGYEQYF
. | TRBJ2-4 | TRBV27 | CASSILAGGPAKNIQYF
. | TRBJ2-7 | TRBV7-9 | CASSLSLNTYEQYF
. | TRBJ2-4 | TRBV7-9 | CANSPRGTGPKNIQYF
. | TRBJ2-5 | TRBV9 | CASSTYGGSVTETQYF
. | TRBJ2-2 | TRBV4-1 | CASSQILAGPGFGELFF
. | TRBJ2-1 | TRBV5-1 | CASTLLAGGGGNAYNEQFF
. | TRBJ1-1 | TRBV30 | CAWSPGNTEAFF
. | TRBJ2-3 | TRBV28 | CASRTRETGYTDTQYF
. | TRBJ2-5 | TRBV6-1 | CASSTDSRETQYF
. | TRBJ2-7 | TRBV20-1 | CSARRVGGQLEQYF
. | TRBJ1-1 | TRBV4-3 | CASSQTEGGGYTEAFF
. | TRBJ2-3 | TRBV12-3/TRBV12-4 | CASSPSASGVTDTQYF
. | TRBJ1-5 | TRBV5-4 | CASSLYGAAQPQHF
. | TRBJ2-1 | TRBV7-9 | CASRLADEQFF
. | TRBJ2-5 | TRBV9 | CASSVAGDIQETQYF
. | TRBJ1-2 | TRBV27 | CASSLSWTDGYTF
. | TRBJ2-3 | TRBV20-1 | CSARDAGESTDTQYF
. | TRBJ1-1 | TRBV2 | CASSESWPANTEAFF
. | TRBJ2-7 | TRBV4-1 | CASSQERTYEQYF
. | TRBJ1-1 | TRBV27 | CASSSRGLEAFF
. | TRBJ1-1 | TRBV6-2/TRBV6-3 | CASSYEMWGAPMNTEAFF
. | TRBJ1-2 | TRBV4-1 | CASSQAMDRKNGYTF
. | TRBJ2-1 | TRBV28 | CASRREGDEQFF